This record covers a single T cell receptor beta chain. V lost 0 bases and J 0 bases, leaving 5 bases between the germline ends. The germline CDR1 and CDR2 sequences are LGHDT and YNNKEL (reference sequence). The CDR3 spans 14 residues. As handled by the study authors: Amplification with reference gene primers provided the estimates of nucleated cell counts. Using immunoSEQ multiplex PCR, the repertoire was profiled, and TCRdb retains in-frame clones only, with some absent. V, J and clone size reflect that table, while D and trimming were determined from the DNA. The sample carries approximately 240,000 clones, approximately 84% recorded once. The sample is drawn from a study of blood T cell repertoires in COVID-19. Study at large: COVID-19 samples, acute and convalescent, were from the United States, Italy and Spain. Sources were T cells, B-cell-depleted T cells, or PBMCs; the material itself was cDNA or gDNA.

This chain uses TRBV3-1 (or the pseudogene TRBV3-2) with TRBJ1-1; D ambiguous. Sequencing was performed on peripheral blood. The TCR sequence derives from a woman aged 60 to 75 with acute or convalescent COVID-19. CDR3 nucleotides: TGTGCCAGCAGCCAAGAAATAATGAACACTGAAGCTTTCTTT. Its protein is CASSQEIMNTEAFF.